The 3 T cell receptor beta chains reported below all come from one sample, sequenced in a study of CD8+ T cells in alopecia areata (dated by TCRdb to 2016 to 2019). Taken with the paper, the label for treatment or condition translates to: oral pan-JAK inhibitor, 5-10 mg twice daily. The library was generated by the immunoSEQ multiplex PCR assay. RNA was extracted from all samples and reverse transcribed into cDNA as template for TCR sequencing. Not all clones reach the TCRdb copy of this immuneACCESS table, which keeps in-frame sequences only. Checked studies attribute under half of the gap to unresolved V genes and leave the rest unexplained. The sample has approximately 210,000 clones on record, around three fifths of them singletons. The ten biggest clones cover about 1.3% of the sample. This specimen consisted of CD4+ T cells sorted from blood, obtained around week 50, from a patient treated with tofacitinib. All receptors derive from a human donor with alopecia areata.

The chain has TRBV18 and TRBJ2-7; TRBD1 might be the D (5 bases). Trimming took off 1 base at V and 5 bases at J, with 9 bases between the two ends. Germline V gives CDR1 KGHSH, CDR2 LQKENI. The CDR3 spans 13 residues. Written as DNA, the CDR3 is TGTGCCAGCTCACCACAGGGGAACCACGAGCAGTACTTC. It translates to CASSPQGNHEQYF.

The J gene is TRBJ1-1, the V gene TRBV15, with unresolved D. Germline V gene lookup returns CDR1 LNHNV and CDR2 YYDKDF (reference sequence). Deletions cut 0 bases from V and 3 bases from J, with 5 bases between. The CDR3 covers 13 residues. In nucleotides, the CDR3 is TGTGCCACCAGCAGAGATATACACACTGAAGCTTTCTTT. Translation: CATSRDIHTEAFF.

The CDR3 DNA reads TGTGCCAGCAGTTTATGGACAGATCAGGAGACCCAGTACTTC. Its translation is CASSLWTDQETQYF. The V gene is TRBV28, the J gene TRBJ2-5, with a tentative D call TRBD1 (5 bases). V was shortened by 0 bases and J by 5 bases, with 10 bases between the two germline ends. The germline CDR1 and CDR2 sequences are MDHEN and SYDVKM. The CDR3 has 14 residues.